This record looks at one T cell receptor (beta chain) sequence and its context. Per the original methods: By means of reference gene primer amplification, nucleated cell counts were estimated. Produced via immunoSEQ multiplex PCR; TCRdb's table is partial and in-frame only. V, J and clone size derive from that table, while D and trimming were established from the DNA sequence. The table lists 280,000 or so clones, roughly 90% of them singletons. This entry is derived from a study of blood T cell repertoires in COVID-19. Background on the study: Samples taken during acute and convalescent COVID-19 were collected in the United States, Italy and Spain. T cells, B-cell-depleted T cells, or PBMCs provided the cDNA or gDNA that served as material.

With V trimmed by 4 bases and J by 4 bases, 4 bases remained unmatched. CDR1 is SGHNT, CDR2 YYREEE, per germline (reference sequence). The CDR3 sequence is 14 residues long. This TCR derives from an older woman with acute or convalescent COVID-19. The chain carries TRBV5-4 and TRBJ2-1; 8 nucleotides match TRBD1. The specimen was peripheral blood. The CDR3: CASSAGQEYNEQFF. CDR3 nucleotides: TGTGCCAGCAGCGCGGGACAGGAGTACAATGAGCAGTTCTTC.